This entry is about one TCR beta chain. Germline values: CDR1 KGHSH, CDR2 LQKENI. CDR3 length: 12 amino acids. Trimming took 8 bases from V and 7 from J, leaving 11 bases between them. The sample belongs to a study of blood T cell repertoires in COVID-19. About the research overall: The United States, Italy and Spain provided the acute and convalescent COVID-19 samples.

All enrollees were roughly 18 to 89 years old and from approximately 25 US areas. The study counted Cohort 3 donors as recovered given two negative PCRs, clearance, or symptom resolution. In the original processing: Estimation of nucleated cell counts relied on the amplification of reference gene primers. TCRdb's table, derived via immunoSEQ multiplex PCR, lists solely in-frame clones and lacks some. V and J calls and clone size are those listed in that table; D and trimming were worked out from the DNA. The profile shows some 320,000 clones, around nine tenths of them singletons. Sequencing was carried out using PBMCs or T cells enriched from blood (not recorded which). The V gene is TRBV18, the J gene TRBJ2-2; D unclear. This receptor was obtained from a man aged 60-69 years who had recovered from COVID-19. The DNA for the CDR3 is TGTGCCAGCGCCCCCGCGATCGGGGAGCTGTTTTTT. Translating it yields CASAPAIGELFF.